This T cell receptor (beta chain) was sequenced during a study of identical twins. V was shortened by 6 bases and J by 7 bases, with 19 bases between the two germline ends. The CDR3 consists of 15 residues. A universal primer binding site was introduced by template switching. The final cDNA contained unique molecular identifiers. Each CDR3 protein is one row after TCRdb ran MiXCR on the 5' RACE reads. The sample contains roughly 290,000 distinct CDR3 sequences, under 9.5% of which appear only once. There are many counts of this clonotype. The sample was also reused in another study, on yellow fever vaccine responses in identical twins.

Sequencing input: memory (CD45RO+) T cells sorted from blood. The V and J genes are TRBV12-3 or TRBV12-4 and TRBJ2-1; perhaps TRBD2 as D (6 bases). The sequence was collected from a woman aged 18-29 years in good health. The CDR3 spells CASSPPPGLFNEQFF. The CDR3 DNA sequence: TGTGCCAGCAGCCCCCCTCCGGGACTGTTTAATGAGCAGTTCTTC.